Each of the 17 T cell receptor beta chains below was sequenced from the same sample in a study of identical twins. TCRdb passed the 5' RACE reads through MiXCR, listing each CDR3 protein once. The repertoire includes nearly 900,000 distinct CDR3 sequences, approximately 13% of them detected once, and around 1.5% sits in the top ten. A further study also used this sample, focusing on yellow fever vaccine responses in identical twins.

Sequenced: PBMCs. The receptors were gathered from a woman aged 18-35 years in good health.

The DNA for the CDR3 is TGTGCCAGCAGCTTAGAAAGTGACAGGGCACTGAACACTGAAGCTTTCTTT. Protein: CASSLESDRALNTEAFF. The genes are TRBV13 and TRBJ1-1, with 7 bases matching TRBD1. J gave up 0 bases and V 1 base, and 8 bases lay outside the gene matches. CDR1 and CDR2 from the germline V gene are PRHDT and FYEKMQ (reference sequence). This CDR3 comprises 17 residues.

This clonotype was picked up many times. Here the CDR3 reads CASSLAQGSSPLHF. The CDR3 region has the DNA TGTGCCAGCAGCTTAGCCCAGGGGAGTTCACCCCTCCACTTT. The chain employs TRBV7-9 and TRBJ1-6; maybe TRBD1 (6 bases). The CDR3 runs 14 residues. CDR1 SEHNR and CDR2 FQNEAQ come from the germline V gene (reference sequence). Trimming cost V 0 bases and J 9 bases, with 9 bases left between them. The complete variable domain, with remaining parts taken from reference TRBV7-9 and TRBJ1-6, reads DTGVSQNPRHKITKRGQNVTFRCDPISEHNRLYWYRQTLGQGPEFLTYFQNEAQLEKSRLLSDRFSAERPKGSFSTLEIQRTEQGDSAMYLCASSLAQGSSPLHFGNGTRLTVT.

Only one count was recorded for this clonotype. This chain connects TRBV18 to TRBJ1-1, with D tentatively TRBD1 (6 bases). CDR1 KGHSH and CDR2 LQKENI come from the germline V gene. There are 16 residues in the CDR3. V lost 2 bases to trimming and J lost 6 bases, with 19 bases between them. The CDR3 spells CASSPSLDRGGPEAFF. The CDR3 DNA reads TGTGCCAGCTCACCAAGTCTCGACAGAGGGGGGCCTGAAGCTTTCTTT.

This clonotype was picked up a small number of times. This chain connects TRBV5-5 to TRBJ2-2; TRBD1 matches 10 bases. Trimming took 4 bases from V and 9 from J; bases not matched to a gene: 9. This CDR3 comprises 15 residues. Looked up from germline, CDR1 is SGHKS and CDR2 is YYEKEE (reference sequence). The CDR3 nucleotides read TGTGCCAGCAGCCTAGGACAGGGGGATCACCGGGAGCTGTTTTTT. Translated, it gives CASSLGQGDHRELFF.

This clonotype occurred many times. CDR3 in DNA: TGTGCCAGCAGCCTTAAGGGTAGTAACATTCAGTACTTC. Translated, it gives CASSLKGSNIQYF. V gene TRBV12-3 or TRBV12-4 combines with J gene TRBJ2-4; D gene ambiguous. Trimming pared 6 bases from V and 7 bases from J, leaving 13 bases between. This CDR3 region has 13 residues.

This clonotype was seen many times. This chain connects TRBV20-1 to TRBJ1-1, with TRBD1 matching over 8 bases. The CDR3 extends over 17 amino acids. V was pared by 5 bases and J by 8 bases, with 22 bases of the junction left unmatched. Germline CDR1 DFQATT, CDR2 SNEGSKA (reference sequence). The CDR3 protein is CSAGVLGTGGGRGEAFF. The CDR3 DNA follows: TGCAGTGCTGGAGTTCTCGGGACAGGCGGAGGTAGGGGGGAAGCTTTCTTT.

The chain couples TRBV20-1 to TRBJ2-1; 8 bases match TRBD2. The CDR3 loop spans 15 amino acids. Per the germline V gene, CDR1 is DFQATT and CDR2 is SNEGSKA (reference sequence). Trimming cost V 3 bases and J 6 bases; bases outside gene matches: 10. The CDR3 coding sequence is TGCAGTGCTAGTCCCGCACTAGCGGTTGGCAATGAGCAGTTCTTC. Translation gives CSASPALAVGNEQFF.

As DNA, the CDR3 is TGTGCCAGCAAAGAAGGTGGCGGGGAGGGGCCCCAGCATTTT. Amino acid sequence: CASKEGGGEGPQHF. This chain links TRBV12-3 or TRBV12-4 with TRBJ1-5, with D unresolved. V was cut by 7 bases and J by 9 bases, with 19 bases left in between. CDR3 length: 14 residues.

The chain is built from TRBV6-1 and TRBJ2-2, with 12 positions matching TRBD2. Looked up from germline, CDR1 is MNHNS and CDR2 is SASEGT. This CDR3 spans 15 amino acids. Trimming cost V 5 bases and J 6 bases; bases outside gene matches: 4. This CDR3 reads CASSPTSGSAGELFF. The CDR3, as DNA: TGTGCCAGCAGTCCGACTAGCGGGAGTGCCGGGGAGCTGTTTTTT.

This clonotype turned up a few times. This chain's CDR3 is CASSLALDTGELFF. CDR3 nucleotide sequence: TGCGCCAGCAGCTTAGCCCTTGACACCGGGGAGCTGTTTTTT. The V call is TRBV5-1, the J call TRBJ2-2, with D hard to call. With 2 bases removed from V and 3 bases from J, the gap between germline ends came to 8 bases. Per the germline V gene, CDR1 is SGHRS and CDR2 is YFSETQ. This CDR3 contains 14 residues.

DNA for the CDR3: TGTGCCAGCAGCAGCTCCGCGGGGAACACCGGGGAGCTGTTTTTT. Translated, it gives CASSSSAGNTGELFF. This rearrangement joins TRBV11-2 to TRBJ2-2; possible D gene TRBD2, 5 bases. With 5 bases removed from V and 1 base from J, the gap between germline ends came to 11 bases. Looked up from germline, CDR1 is SGHAT and CDR2 is FQNNGV. The CDR3 is 15 amino acids. Variable domain in full (rest from reference TRBV11-2 and TRBJ2-2): EAGVAQSPRYKIIEKRQSVAFWCNPISGHATLYWYQQILGQGPKLLIQFQNNGVVDDSQLPKDRFSAERLKGVDSTLKIQPAKLEDSAVYLCASSSSAGNTGELFFGEGSRLTVL.

This clonotype appeared many times. The gene calls are TRBV12-3 or TRBV12-4 and TRBJ1-1; D is undetermined. V was pared by 6 bases and J by 0 bases, with 5 bases between. The CDR3 has 12 residues. The CDR3 nucleotides are TGTGCCAGCAGCAACCTGAACACTGAAGCTTTCTTT. Encoded protein: CASSNLNTEAFF.

The chain employs TRBV7-8 and TRBJ2-7; the D is unclear. CDR3 length: 14 amino acids. Germline CDR1 and CDR2: SGHVS and FQNEAQ. Trimming pared 5 bases from V and 4 bases from J, leaving 15 bases between. The CDR3 DNA reads as TGTGCCAGCAGCCCTAAAGGACCGGATTACGAGCAGTACTTC. Translated: CASSPKGPDYEQYF.

This clonotype occurred many times. The rearrangement joins TRBV6-5 to TRBJ2-3; TRBD2 matches at 7 bases. V dropped 4 bases and J dropped 6; count of bases not matched to a gene: 7. The germline V gene has CDR1 MNHEY and CDR2 SVGAGI. This CDR3 is 14 amino acids long. The CDR3 region has the DNA TGTGCCAGCAGTTTCCACCGACTAGCCGATACGCAGTATTTT. Protein product: CASSFHRLADTQYF.

This clonotype has a count of ten or more. V is TRBV5-1 and J is TRBJ2-1; TRBD2 aligns across 14 bases. The junction had 3 bases not matched to a gene; V was cut back by 3 bases and J by 7 bases. The CDR3 is made up of 15 amino acids. Germline-derived CDR1 and CDR2 are SGHRS and YFSETQ. The CDR3 nucleotides are TGCGCCAGCAGCTCCGGGACTAGCGGGGGTAATGAGCAGTTCTTC. Its translation: CASSSGTSGGNEQFF.

The sample holds a few counts of this clonotype. This CDR3 is CASSLPGTSDTGELFF. The CDR3 DNA reads as TGCGCCAGCAGCTTACCCGGGACTAGCGACACCGGGGAGCTGTTTTTT. J is TRBJ2-2 and V is TRBV5-1; TRBD2 matches 10 bases. The CDR3 spans 16 residues. V dropped 2 bases and J dropped 3; count of bases not matched to a gene: 4. Germline lookup yields CDR1 SGHRS and CDR2 YFSETQ.

This clonotype occurred a few times. The V and J genes are TRBV12-3 or TRBV12-4 and TRBJ2-3; D perhaps matches TRBD2 (5 bases). The V end was cut by 7 bases, the J end by 0 bases, with 8 bases between. The CDR3 is 13 residues long. DNA for the CDR3: TGTGCCAGCACGGGGTCTAGCACAGATACGCAGTATTTT. Protein product: CASTGSSTDTQYF.